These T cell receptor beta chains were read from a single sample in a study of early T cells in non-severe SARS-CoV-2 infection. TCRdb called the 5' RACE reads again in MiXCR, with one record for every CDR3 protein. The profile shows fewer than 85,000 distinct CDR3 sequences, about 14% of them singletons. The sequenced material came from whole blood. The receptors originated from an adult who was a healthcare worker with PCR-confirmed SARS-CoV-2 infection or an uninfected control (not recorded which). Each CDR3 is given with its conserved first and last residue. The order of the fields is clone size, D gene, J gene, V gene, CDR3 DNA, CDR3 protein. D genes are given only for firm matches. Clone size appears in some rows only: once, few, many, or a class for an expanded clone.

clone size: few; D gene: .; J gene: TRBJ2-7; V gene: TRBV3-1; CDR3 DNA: TGTGCCAGCAGCCTCCGGGGCTACGAGCAGTACTTC; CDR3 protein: CASSLRGYEQYF
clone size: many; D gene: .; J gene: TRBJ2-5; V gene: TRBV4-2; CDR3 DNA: TGTGCCAGCAGCCTCCGACTTCGTGGAGAGACCCAGTACTTC; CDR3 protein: CASSLRLRGETQYF
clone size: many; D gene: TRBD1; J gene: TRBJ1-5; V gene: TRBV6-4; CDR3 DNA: TGTGCCAGCAGTGACCCCGAAGGGACAGCTAATCAGCCCCAGCATTTT; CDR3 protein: CASSDPEGTANQPQHF
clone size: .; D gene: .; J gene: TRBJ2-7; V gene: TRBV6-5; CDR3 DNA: TGTGCCAGCAGTTACTCAGGGCAGAACTCCTACGAGCAGTACTTC; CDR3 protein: CASSYSGQNSYEQYF
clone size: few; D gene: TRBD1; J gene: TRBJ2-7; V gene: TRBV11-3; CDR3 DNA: TGTGCCAGCAGCTTGACAGGGGAGAACTCCTACGAGCAGTACTTC; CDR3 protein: CASSLTGENSYEQYF
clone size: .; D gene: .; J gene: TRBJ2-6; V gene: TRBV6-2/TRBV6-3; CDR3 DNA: TGTGCCAGCAGTTACGTGGTCTCTGGGGCCAACGTCCTGACTTTC; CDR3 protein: CASSYVVSGANVLTF
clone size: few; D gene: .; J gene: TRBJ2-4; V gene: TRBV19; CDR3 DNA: TGTGCCAGTACCTGGAAAAACATTCAGTACTTC; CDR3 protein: CASTWKNIQYF
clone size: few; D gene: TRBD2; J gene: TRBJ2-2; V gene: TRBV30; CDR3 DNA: TGTGCCTGGACTCGGACTAGTAGGACCGGGGAGCTGTTTTTT; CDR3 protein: CAWTRTSRTGELFF
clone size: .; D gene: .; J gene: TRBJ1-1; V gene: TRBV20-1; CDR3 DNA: TGCAGTGTCCTCAAGGGGACGAACACTGAAGCTTTCTTT; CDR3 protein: CSVLKGTNTEAFF
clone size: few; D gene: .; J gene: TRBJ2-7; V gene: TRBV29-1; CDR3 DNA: TGCAGCGTTGAAGAAGGGGATGTTTACGAGCAGTACTTC; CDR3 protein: CSVEEGDVYEQYF
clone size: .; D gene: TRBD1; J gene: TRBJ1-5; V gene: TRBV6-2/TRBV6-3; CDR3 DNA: TGTGCCAGCAACAAACAGGGGGCAAGCAATCAGCCCCAGCATTTT; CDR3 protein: CASNKQGASNQPQHF
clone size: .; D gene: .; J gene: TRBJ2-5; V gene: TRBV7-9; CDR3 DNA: TGTGCCAGCAGCTTACAGGGGACACTCAAAGAGACCCAGTACTTC; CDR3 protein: CASSLQGTLKETQYF
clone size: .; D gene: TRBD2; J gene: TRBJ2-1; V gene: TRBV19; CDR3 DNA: TGTGCCAGTAGTACCCTAGCGGGATCTGAGCAGTTCTTC; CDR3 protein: CASSTLAGSEQFF
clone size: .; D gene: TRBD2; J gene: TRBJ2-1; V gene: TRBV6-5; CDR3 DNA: TGTGCCAGCAGTTACGGGAGCGGGGGCAGGCATGAGCAGTTCTTC; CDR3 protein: CASSYGSGGRHEQFF
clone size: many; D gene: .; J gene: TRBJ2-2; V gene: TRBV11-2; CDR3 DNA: TGTGCCAGCAGCCCGACCAACACCGGGGAGCTGTTTTTT; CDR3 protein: CASSPTNTGELFF
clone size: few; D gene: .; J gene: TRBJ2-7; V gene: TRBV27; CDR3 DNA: TGTGCCAGCAGCCCCATCTTAGACTCCTACGAGCAGTACTTC; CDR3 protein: CASSPILDSYEQYF
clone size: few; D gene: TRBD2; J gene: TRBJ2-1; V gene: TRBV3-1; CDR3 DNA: TGTGCCAGCAGCCAAGCGGGGGGAGCGCCCAATGAGCAGTTCTTC; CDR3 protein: CASSQAGGAPNEQFF
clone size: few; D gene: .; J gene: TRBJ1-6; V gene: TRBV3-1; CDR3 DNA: TGTGCCAGCAGTCATAATTCACCCCTCCACTTT; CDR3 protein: CASSHNSPLHF
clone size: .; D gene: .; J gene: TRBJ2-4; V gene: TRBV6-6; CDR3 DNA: TGTGCCGGCACCGACCGTAGCGGTCCAGCCAAAAACATTCAGTACTTC; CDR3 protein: CAGTDRSGPAKNIQYF
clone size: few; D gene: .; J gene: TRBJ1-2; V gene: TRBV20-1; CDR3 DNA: TGCAGTGCTAGAAAAGCCGGGGAGAGGGGTGTATATGGCTACACCTTC; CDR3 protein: CSARKAGERGVYGYTF
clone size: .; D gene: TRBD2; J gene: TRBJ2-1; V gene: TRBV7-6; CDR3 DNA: TGTGCCAGCAGCCGACTAGCGGGGGGAATAAGCTCCTACAATGAGCAGTTCTTC; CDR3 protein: CASSRLAGGISSYNEQFF
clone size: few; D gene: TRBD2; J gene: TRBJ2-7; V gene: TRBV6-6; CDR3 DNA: TGTGCCAGCATCAATGGACTAGCGGGAGGCTACGAGCAGTACTTC; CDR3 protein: CASINGLAGGYEQYF
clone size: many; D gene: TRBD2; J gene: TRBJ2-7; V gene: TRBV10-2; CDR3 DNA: TGCGCCAGCAGCAAAAGGGCGGGGGTATCCTACGAGCAGTACTTC; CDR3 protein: CASSKRAGVSYEQYF
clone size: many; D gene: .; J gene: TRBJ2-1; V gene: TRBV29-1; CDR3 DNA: TGCAGCACAGGGTCGGGGGATGAGCAGTTCTTC; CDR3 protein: CSTGSGDEQFF
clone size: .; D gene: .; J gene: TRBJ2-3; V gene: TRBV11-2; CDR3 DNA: TGTGCCAGCAGCTCTCGACCCGGGATGGCAGGAGCCACAGATACGCAGTATTTT; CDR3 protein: CASSSRPGMAGATDTQYF
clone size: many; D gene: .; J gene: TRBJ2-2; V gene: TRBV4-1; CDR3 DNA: TGCGCCAGCAGCCGGAGCCTCAACACCGGGGAGCTGTTTTTT; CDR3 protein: CASSRSLNTGELFF
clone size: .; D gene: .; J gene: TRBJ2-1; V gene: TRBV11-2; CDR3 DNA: TGTGCCAGCAGCTCTCGGGAGAACTGGTACAATGAGCAGTTCTTC; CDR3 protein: CASSSRENWYNEQFF
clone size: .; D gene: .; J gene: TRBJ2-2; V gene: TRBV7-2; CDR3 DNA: TGTGCCAGCAGCACTAGGCTAGGCACCTGGGGGACCGGGGAGCTGTTTTTT; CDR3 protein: CASSTRLGTWGTGELFF
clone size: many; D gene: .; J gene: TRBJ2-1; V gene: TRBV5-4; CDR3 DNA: TGTGCCAGCAGCCCGGGCAATGAGCAGTTCTTC; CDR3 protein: CASSPGNEQFF
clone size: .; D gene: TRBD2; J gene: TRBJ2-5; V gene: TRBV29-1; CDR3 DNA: TGCAGCGGCGGACTAGCGGGGACGGAGACCCAGTACTTC; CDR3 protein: CSGGLAGTETQYF
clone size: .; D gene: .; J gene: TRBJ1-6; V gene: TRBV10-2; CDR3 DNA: TGCGCCAGCAGTGAACTAGGGAATAATTCACCCCTCCACTTT; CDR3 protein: CASSELGNNSPLHF
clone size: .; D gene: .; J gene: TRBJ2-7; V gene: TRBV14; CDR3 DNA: TGTGCCAGCAGCTACGGGACACCTTTCCCCTACGAGCAGTACTTC; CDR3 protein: CASSYGTPFPYEQYF
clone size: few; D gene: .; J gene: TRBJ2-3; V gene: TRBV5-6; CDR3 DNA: TGTGCCAGCAGCTTTGGGGTTAGGGAAGCAGATACGCAGTATTTT; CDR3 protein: CASSFGVREADTQYF
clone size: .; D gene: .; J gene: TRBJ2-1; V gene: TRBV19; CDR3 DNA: TGTGCCAGTAGTATCCCTACAACGTCCGGTGAGCAGTTCTTC; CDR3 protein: CASSIPTTSGEQFF
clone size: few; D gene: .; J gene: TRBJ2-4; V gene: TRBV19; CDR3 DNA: TGTGCCTCCACCTGGGGGACTGGAGCCAAAAACATTCAGTACTTC; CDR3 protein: CASTWGTGAKNIQYF
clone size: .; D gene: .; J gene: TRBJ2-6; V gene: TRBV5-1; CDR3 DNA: TGCGCCAGCAGCCCGGACGGCCGCTCTGGGGCCAACGTCCTGACTTTC; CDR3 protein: CASSPDGRSGANVLTF
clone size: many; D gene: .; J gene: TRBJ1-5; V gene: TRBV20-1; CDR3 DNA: TGCAGTGCTAGGACTGGACAGTTTAGCAATCAGCCCCAGCATTTT; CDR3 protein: CSARTGQFSNQPQHF